This T cell receptor (beta chain) was identified in a study of blood T cells in healthy people across ages. The overall study: In model experiments, template switching was able to capture about one barcoded beta molecule for every two T cells that were present. General observations from the study: No conclusive comparison of naive versus antigen-experienced cells was possible with unsorted PBMCs. Estimated diversity that came from one million T cells was considered an underestimate.

Regarding this clonotype: The antigen remains unidentified.

The CDR3 sequence is 14 residues long. Per the germline V gene, CDR1 is LNHNV and CDR2 is YYDKDF (reference sequence). Trimming stripped 4 bases from V and 2 bases from J, with 12 bases between. A J-beta primer mix and a sample-barcoded 5' primer were used in a second PCR of about 7 to 12 cycles. Through a template-switch adaptor with 12 random nucleotides, each cDNA molecule received a tag. One entry per CDR3 protein, called by TCRdb with MiXCR from the 5' RACE reads. Among 1.5 million or so distinct CDR3 sequences, less than 45% were seen once, and the ten largest hold more than 4%. The chain recombines TRBV15 with TRBJ2-7, with D perhaps being TRBD1 or TRBD2 (5 bases each). Sequencing was carried out using blood. The TCR comes from a woman younger than 30 in good health. The CDR3 here is CATSIAGGPYEQYF. In DNA form, the CDR3 reads TGTGCCACCAGCATAGCTGGGGGACCCTACGAGCAGTACTTC. Full variable domain (remainder filled in from reference TRBV15 and TRBJ2-7): DAMVIQNPRYQVTQFGKPVTLSCSQTLNHNVMYWYQQKSSQAPKLLFHYYDKDFNNEADTPDNFQSRRPNTSFCFLDIRSPGLGDTAMYLCATSIAGGPYEQYFGPGTRLTVT.